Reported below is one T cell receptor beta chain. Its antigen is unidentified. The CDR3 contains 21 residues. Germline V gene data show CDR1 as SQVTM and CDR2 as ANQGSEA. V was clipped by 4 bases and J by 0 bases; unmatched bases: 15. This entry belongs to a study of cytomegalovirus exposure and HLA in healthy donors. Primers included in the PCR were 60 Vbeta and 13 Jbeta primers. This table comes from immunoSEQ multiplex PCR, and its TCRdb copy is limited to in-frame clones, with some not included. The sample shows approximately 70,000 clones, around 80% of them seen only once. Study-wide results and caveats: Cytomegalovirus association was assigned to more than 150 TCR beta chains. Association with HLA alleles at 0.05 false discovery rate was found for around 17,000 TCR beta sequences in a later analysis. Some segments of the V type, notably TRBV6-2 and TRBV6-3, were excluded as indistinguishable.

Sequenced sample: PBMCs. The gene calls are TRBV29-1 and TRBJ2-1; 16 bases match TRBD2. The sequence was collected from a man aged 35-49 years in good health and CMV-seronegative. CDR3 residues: CSVVGLAGGPRSFSSYNEQFF. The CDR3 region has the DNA TGCAGCGTTGTGGGACTAGCGGGAGGGCCGCGATCCTTCAGCTCCTACAATGAGCAGTTCTTC.